The next 2 T cell receptor beta chains were all read from a single sample in a study of shared T cell receptors in the human thymus. The data were produced by immunoSEQ multiplex PCR, yet TCRdb's version contains in-frame clones alone and is incomplete. The sample lists approximately 580,000 clones; more than 75% were seen once. These data are also associated with another study on human thymus T cells.

Sequenced sample: thymocytes. The receptors come from a boy under three years old with a congenital heart defect.

The chain carries TRBV5-1 and TRBJ2-1; possibly TRBD1 for D (6 bases). From germline, CDR1 is SGHRS and CDR2 YFSETQ. CDR3 size: 15 residues. The V gene lost 4 bases and the J gene lost 6 bases, with 17 bases spanning the gap. The CDR3 DNA reads as TGCGCCAGCAGCATGAGCACAGGGCTACCCAATGAGCAGTTCTTC. Protein product: CASSMSTGLPNEQFF. Combining the CDR3 with reference TRBV5-1 and TRBJ2-1 gives the whole variable domain KAGVTQTPRYLIKTRGQQVTLSCSPISGHRSVSWYQQTPGQGLQFLFEYFSETQRNKGNFPGRFSGRQFSNSRSEMNVSTLELGDSALYLCASSMSTGLPNEQFFGPGTRLTVL.

V and J are TRBV19 and TRBJ1-1; 8 nucleotides match TRBD1. V was clipped by 0 bases and J by 1 base; unmatched bases: 13. Looked up from germline, CDR1 is LNHDA and CDR2 is SQIVND (reference sequence). CDR3 size: 19 residues. CDR3 sequence (DNA): TGTGCCAGTAGTATAGAGGCCCGGACAGGGATGATGGGGAACACTGAAGCTTTCTTT. As protein: CASSIEARTGMMGNTEAFF.